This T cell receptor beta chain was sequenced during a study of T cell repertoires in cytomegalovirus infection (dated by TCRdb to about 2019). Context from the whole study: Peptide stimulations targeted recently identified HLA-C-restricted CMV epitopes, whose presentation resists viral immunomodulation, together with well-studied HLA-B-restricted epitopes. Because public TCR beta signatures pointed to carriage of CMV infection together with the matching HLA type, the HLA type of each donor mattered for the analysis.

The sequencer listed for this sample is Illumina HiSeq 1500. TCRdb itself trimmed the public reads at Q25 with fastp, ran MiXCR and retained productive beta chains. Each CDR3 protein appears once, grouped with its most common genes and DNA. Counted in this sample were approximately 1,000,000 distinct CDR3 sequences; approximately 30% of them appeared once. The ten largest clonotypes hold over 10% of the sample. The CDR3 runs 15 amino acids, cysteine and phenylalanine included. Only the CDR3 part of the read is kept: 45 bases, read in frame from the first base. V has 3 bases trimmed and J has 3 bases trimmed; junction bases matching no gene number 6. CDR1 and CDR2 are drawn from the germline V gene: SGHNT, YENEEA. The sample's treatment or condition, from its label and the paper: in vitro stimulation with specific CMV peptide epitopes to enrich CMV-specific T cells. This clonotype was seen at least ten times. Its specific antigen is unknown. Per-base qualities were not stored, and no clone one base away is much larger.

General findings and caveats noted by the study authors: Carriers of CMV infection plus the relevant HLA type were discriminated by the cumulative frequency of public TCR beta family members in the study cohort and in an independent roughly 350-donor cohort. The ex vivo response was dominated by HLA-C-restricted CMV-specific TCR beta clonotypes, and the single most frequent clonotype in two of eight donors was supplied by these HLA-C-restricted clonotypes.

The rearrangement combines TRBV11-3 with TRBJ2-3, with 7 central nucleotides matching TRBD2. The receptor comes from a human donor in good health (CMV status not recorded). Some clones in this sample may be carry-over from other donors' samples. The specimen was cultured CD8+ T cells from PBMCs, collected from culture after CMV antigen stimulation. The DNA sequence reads TGTGCCAGCAGCTTTGGGGCGGGGGAGACAGATACGCAGTATTTT. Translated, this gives CASSFGAGETDTQYF.